These 7 T cell receptor beta chains were all obtained from the same sample, sequenced in a study of T cell repertoires in cytomegalovirus infection. From the reads, TCRdb called clonotypes with MiXCR, one entry per CDR3 protein. The data hold over 85,000 distinct CDR3 sequences, with 16% observed a single time. Sample: PBMCs. These receptor sequences come from a human donor in good health (CMV status not recorded). Some clones in this sample may be carry-over from other donors' samples.

This chain's CDR3 is CASSQATGRAYEQYF. The CDR3 DNA follows: TGTGCCAGCAGCCAAGCAACGGGCAGAGCCTACGAGCAGTACTTC. J is TRBJ2-7 and V is TRBV3-1; D uncertain. With 1 base removed from V and 2 bases from J, the gap between germline ends came to 12 bases. The CDR3 is 15 amino acids. From germline, CDR1 is LGHDT and CDR2 YNNKEL (reference sequence).

J is TRBJ1-5 and V is TRBV5-1; tentative D call: TRBD1 (6 bases). V was shortened by 2 bases and J by 6 bases, with 9 bases between the two germline ends. CDR3 length equals 13 residues. Germline values: CDR1 SGHRS, CDR2 YFSETQ. The CDR3 sequence is CASSLGQSQPQHF. The CDR3 DNA sequence: TGCGCCAGCAGCTTAGGACAGTCTCAGCCCCAGCATTTT. Full variable domain (rest looked up from reference TRBV5-1 and TRBJ1-5): KAGVTQTPRYLIKTRGQQVTLSCSPISGHRSVSWYQQTPGQGLQFLFEYFSETQRNKGNFPGRFSGRQFSNSRSEMNVSTLELGDSALYLCASSLGQSQPQHFGDGTRLSIL.

CDR3 sequence reads: CASSPRRRFYNEQFF. CDR3 DNA sequence: TGTGCCAGCAGTCCCCGGCGGCGATTCTACAATGAGCAGTTCTTC. The chain joins TRBV6-2 or TRBV6-3 to TRBJ2-1, with D hard to call. This CDR3 is 15 amino acids long. Trimming took off 5 bases at V and 3 bases at J, with 14 bases between the two ends. Germline CDR1 and CDR2: MNHEY and SVGEGT.

This clonotype was seen many times. This sequence joins TRBV12-3 or TRBV12-4 and TRBJ1-1; D unclear. Trimming stripped 4 bases from V and 11 bases from J, with 11 bases between. The CDR3 loop spans 11 amino acids. CDR3 nucleotides: TGTGCCAGCAGTTCACTCCCTCCGGCTTTCTTT. Translation gives CASSSLPPAFF.

The sample holds a few counts of this clonotype. The rearrangement joins TRBV14 to TRBJ2-4, with D perhaps TRBD1 (5 bases). The CDR3 is 15 residues long. Per the germline V gene, CDR1 is SGHDN and CDR2 is FVKESK. Trimming left V 6 bases short and J 1 base short, with 13 bases between. The CDR3 DNA reads as TGTGCCAGCAGTCTGCAGGGTGGCGCCAAAAACATTCAGTACTTC. Its translation is CASSLQGGAKNIQYF.

In this sample, this clonotype turned up many times. The genes are TRBV10-3 and TRBJ1-5; possibly TRBD1 for D (6 bases). The CDR3 consists of 15 residues. V was trimmed by 2 bases and J by 3 bases, leaving 11 bases between them. Germline assignment: CDR1 ENHRY and CDR2 SYGVKD. This chain's CDR3 is CAISEGRGNNQPQHF. In nucleotides, the CDR3 is TGTGCCATCAGTGAGGGCAGGGGAAACAATCAGCCCCAGCATTTT.

This clonotype was counted only a few times. The gene calls are TRBV6-2 or TRBV6-3 and TRBJ1-1; no clear D. The germline V and J ends were trimmed by 9 bases and 3 bases, with 20 bases remaining between them. This CDR3 is 15 amino acids long. Germline values: CDR1 MNHEY, CDR2 SVGEGT. The CDR3 DNA follows: TGTGCCAGTTTATTCAGCCCACGGGTAGACACTGAAGCTTTCTTT. This translates into CASLFSPRVDTEAFF.